The sequence of this TCR beta chain was determined in a study of blood T cell repertoires in COVID-19. Turning to the study itself: Samples representing acute and convalescent COVID-19 were sourced from the United States, Italy and Spain.

The CDR3 totals 14 residues. Trimming cost V 7 bases and J 3 bases; bases outside gene matches: 7. The V gene's germline CDR1 is MNHEY and CDR2 SVGAGI. This table comes from immunoSEQ multiplex PCR, and its TCRdb copy is limited to in-frame clones, with some not included. The sample lists tens of thousands of clones, 75% to 90% seen once, with approximately 15% in the top ten. Material for sequencing was peripheral blood. The TCR was taken from a woman older than 75 with active or convalescent COVID-19. The rearrangement joins TRBV6-5 to TRBJ2-3, with 7 bases fitting TRBD1. Written as DNA, the CDR3 is TGTGCCAGCAAGAGAAACAGGGGAACAGATACGCAGTATTTT. Protein sequence: CASKRNRGTDTQYF.